The clone carrying this T cell receptor beta chain was picked up one time. Its antigen is not known. Those patients who had chemo-refractory metastatic non-small-cell lung cancer were given focal radiation along with CTLA-4 blockade through ipilimumab. CDR1 is MNHNY and CDR2 is SVGAGI in the germline V gene (reference sequence). Trimming took 6 bases from V and 6 from J, leaving 12 bases between them. The CDR3 runs 13 residues. The data originate from a study of radiotherapy plus CTLA-4 blockade in lung cancer. Overall study results and limits: The authors reported that early blood T cell clone dynamics, with interferon-beta, best predicted response. Among blood TCR repertoires after radiotherapy plus ipilimumab, tumor-derived clones expanded.

Assay: immunoSEQ multiplex PCR; the TCRdb copy retains only in-frame clones and omits some. The data hold roughly 120,000 clones, with approximately 84% observed a single time. Material: peripheral blood, obtained from a patient treated with radiotherapy plus ipilimumab. This TCR derives from a human donor with non-small cell lung cancer who had a partial response to radiotherapy plus ipilimumab. The chain combines TRBV6-6 with TRBJ1-5, with D maybe TRBD1 (5 bases). The CDR3 sequence is CASSLRDSQPQHF. CDR3 nucleotides: TGTGCCAGCAGCCTCAGGGATAGTCAGCCCCAGCATTTT.